What follows are 14 T cell receptor beta chains derived from one specimen sequenced in a study of regulatory T cells in long-lasting Graves disease. Time point given: newly diagnosed GD, antithyroid drugs for less than 3 months. PBMC RNA served as the TCR library source. iRepertoire HTBI primers and Arm-PCR of CDR3 regions built TCR beta libraries. From the multiplex PCR reads, TCRdb called clonotypes with MiXCR, one entry per CDR3 protein. This table holds about 540,000 distinct CDR3 sequences, roughly 14% found once. The same sample was also used in a study of T cells in Graves' hyperthyroidism and ophthalmopathy.

The sample here was peripheral blood mononuclear cells (PBMCs), taken at new diagnosis, from a patient treated with antithyroid drugs. The receptors derive from a man aged 25 to 40 with Graves disease.

The gene calls are TRBV6-4 and TRBJ2-1; possible D gene TRBD2, 5 bases. V was trimmed by 2 bases and J by 9 bases, leaving 23 bases between them. The CDR3 is made up of 17 amino acids. In germline, CDR1 is MRHNA, CDR2 SNTAGT. The CDR3 coding sequence is TGTGCCAGCAGTGACGACTACTGCGTCGGTGGCACGTGTGAGCAGTTCTTC. Translation: CASSDDYCVGGTCEQFF.

The V call is TRBV27, the J call TRBJ2-1; 8 bases fit TRBD2. V lost 8 bases to trimming and J lost 0 bases; unmatched junction nucleotides: 6. CDR1 is MNHEY, CDR2 SMNVEV, per germline (reference sequence). This CDR3 is 15 amino acids long. CDR3 nucleotide sequence: TGTGCCAGCGCCGAGGGGACTAGCTCCTACAATGAGCAGTTCTTC. Translation: CASAEGTSSYNEQFF.

In this sample, this clonotype turned up many times. This chain connects TRBV12-3 or TRBV12-4 to TRBJ2-5, with 8 positions matching TRBD1. CDR3 size: 15 residues. After removal of 5 bases from V and 5 bases from J, the junction contained 10 bases not matched to a gene. The CDR3 loop is CASSTSLRQGETQYF. Written as DNA, the CDR3 is TGTGCCAGCAGTACGTCTCTTCGACAGGGGGAGACCCAGTACTTC.

This clonotype showed up just a few times. This rearrangement joins TRBV5-4 to TRBJ2-1; 11 bases map to TRBD2. The germline CDR1 and CDR2 sequences are SGHNT and YYREEE (reference sequence). V was pared by 5 bases and J by 7 bases, with 8 bases of the junction left unmatched. This CDR3 contains 15 residues. The CDR3 DNA is TGTGCCAGCAGTCAAACTAGCGGGAGAGAGAATGAGCAGTTCTTC. It specifies CASSQTSGRENEQFF.

This clonotype was counted at least ten times. The chain employs TRBV27 and TRBJ1-5; D is uncertain. Trimming removed 3 bases at V and 1 base at J, with 10 bases between. Germline CDR1 MNHEY, CDR2 SMNVEV (reference sequence). The CDR3 sequence is 15 residues long. CDR3 amino acids: CASSLFPGSNQPQHF. CDR3 in DNA: TGTGCCAGCAGTTTGTTTCCAGGAAGCAATCAGCCCCAGCATTTT.

This clonotype showed up many times. The chain carries TRBV7-2 and TRBJ2-2, with D unresolved. Germline V gene lookup returns CDR1 SGHTA and CDR2 FQGNSA. Trimming shortened V by 2 bases and J by 5 bases, and 6 bases separated the two germline ends. CDR3 length equals 13 residues. CDR3 sequence reads: CASSLLKTGELFF. DNA of the CDR3: TGTGCCAGCAGCTTACTAAAAACCGGGGAGCTGTTTTTT.

V usage is TRBV19 and J usage is TRBJ1-1, with 7 nucleotides matching TRBD1. CDR3 length: 13 residues. V lost 10 bases, J lost 4 bases, and 9 bases stayed unmatched. The germline V gene encodes CDR1 LNHDA and CDR2 SQIVND (reference sequence). The CDR3 spells CATRKTGTTEAFF. Here the CDR3 DNA reads TGTGCCACTAGGAAGACAGGGACCACTGAAGCTTTCTTT.

This clonotype was detected many times. The rearrangement joins TRBV6-2 or TRBV6-3 to TRBJ2-2; TRBD1 matches at 12 bases. The germline CDR1 and CDR2 sequences are MNHEY and SVGEGT. The CDR3 length is 15 residues. V was clipped by 6 bases and J by 4 bases; unmatched bases: 3. CDR3 protein: CASRPGQGATGELFF. Written as DNA, the CDR3 is TGTGCCAGCAGGCCGGGACAGGGGGCCACCGGGGAGCTGTTTTTT.

This clonotype was detected many times. This rearrangement joins TRBV20-1 to TRBJ2-1; the D gene is possibly TRBD2 (6 bases). The CDR3 extends over 12 amino acids. Trimming removed 1 base from V and 5 bases from J, with 6 bases in between. Germline CDR1 DFQATT, CDR2 SNEGSKA (reference sequence). The CDR3 DNA sequence: TGCAGTGCTAGAGTAGCGGACAATGAGCAGTTCTTC. Protein sequence: CSARVADNEQFF.

The chain joins TRBV5-4 to TRBJ2-7; 8 nucleotides agree with TRBD2. Per germline, CDR1 SGHNT and CDR2 YYREEE (reference sequence). Losses at the gene ends were 0 bases for V and 5 bases for J; bases not matched to a gene: 13. This CDR3 is 17 amino acids long. The DNA of the CDR3 is TGTGCCAGCAGCTTGGGGGGTCCAGCGGGAGTCGTCGACGAGCAGTACTTC. Translating gives CASSLGGPAGVVDEQYF.

This clonotype showed up just a few times. The rearrangement links TRBV5-4 to TRBJ2-2; 16 bases match TRBD2. The trim removed 4 bases at V and 7 bases at J, leaving 10 bases unmatched. This CDR3 is built from 18 residues. Germline V gene lookup returns CDR1 SGHNT and CDR2 YYREEE (reference sequence). The CDR3 sequence is CASSQGLAGGPAHGELFF. The CDR3 region has the DNA TGTGCCAGCAGCCAGGGACTAGCGGGAGGGCCCGCGCACGGGGAGCTGTTTTTT.

This clonotype has at least ten counts. The chain is built from TRBV7-8 and TRBJ1-5; a possible D gene is TRBD1 (5 bases). The length of the CDR3 is 18 residues. Germline CDR1 SGHVS, CDR2 FQNEAQ. V lost 3 bases to trimming and J lost 0 bases, with 18 bases between them. CDR3 sequence reads: CASSFDRGRFYSNQPQHF. CDR3 in DNA: TGTGCCAGCAGCTTCGATAGGGGTCGGTTTTATAGCAATCAGCCCCAGCATTTT.

This clonotype was found a few times. The genes are TRBV2 and TRBJ2-3, with TRBD1 matching over 8 bases. Germline V gene sequence: CDR1 SNHLY, CDR2 FYNNEI. Trimming cost V 3 bases and J 3 bases; bases outside gene matches: 2. This CDR3 contains 14 residues. The CDR3 nucleotides read TGTGCCAGCAGTGACAGGGGGCCGACAGATACGCAGTATTTT. Translation: CASSDRGPTDTQYF.

This clonotype was picked up many times. The rearrangement joins TRBV30 to TRBJ1-2; TRBD1 matches at 8 bases. CDR3 length: 15 residues. The J segment lost 4 bases and the V segment lost 0 bases, leaving 7 bases of the junction unmatched. Per the germline V gene, CDR1 is GTSNPN and CDR2 is SVGIG (reference sequence). The CDR3 loop is CAWSVRAGGAYGYTF. The CDR3 DNA sequence: TGTGCCTGGAGTGTTCGGGCAGGGGGCGCCTATGGCTACACCTTC.